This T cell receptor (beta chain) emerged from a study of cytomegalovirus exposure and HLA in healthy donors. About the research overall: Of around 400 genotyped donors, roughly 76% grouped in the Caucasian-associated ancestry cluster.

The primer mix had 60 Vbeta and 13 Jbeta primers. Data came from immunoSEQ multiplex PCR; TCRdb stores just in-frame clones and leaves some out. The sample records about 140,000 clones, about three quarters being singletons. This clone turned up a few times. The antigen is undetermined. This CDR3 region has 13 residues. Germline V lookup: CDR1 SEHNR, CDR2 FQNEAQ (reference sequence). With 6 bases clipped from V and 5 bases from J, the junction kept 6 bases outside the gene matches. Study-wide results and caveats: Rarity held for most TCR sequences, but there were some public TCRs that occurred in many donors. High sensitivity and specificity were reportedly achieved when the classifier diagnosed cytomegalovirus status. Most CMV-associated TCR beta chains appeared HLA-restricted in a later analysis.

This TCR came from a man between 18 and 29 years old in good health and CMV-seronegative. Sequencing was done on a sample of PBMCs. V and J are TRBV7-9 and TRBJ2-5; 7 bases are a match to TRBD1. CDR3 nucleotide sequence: TGTGCCAGCAGGCCGACAGGGTTGGAGACCCAGTACTTC. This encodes CASRPTGLETQYF. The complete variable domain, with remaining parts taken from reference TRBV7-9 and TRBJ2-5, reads DTGVSQNPRHKITKRGQNVTFRCDPISEHNRLYWYRQTLGQGPEFLTYFQNEAQLEKSRLLSDRFSAERPKGSFSTLEIQRTEQGDSAMYLCASRPTGLETQYFGPGTRLLVL.